The 8 T cell receptor beta chains below come from one sample, sequenced in a study of CD8+CD57+ T cells in acquired aplastic anemia. The template used for profiling TCR beta VDJ and CDR3 was genomic DNA. TCRdb ran MiXCR on the reads and lists one entry per CDR3 protein. Altogether approximately 200,000 distinct CDR3 sequences are present, less than 65% being singletons, with the ten largest covering more than 45%. The sample consisted of sorted CD4+, CD8+, or CD8+CD57+ T cells (not recorded which) from PBMCs. The receptors were gathered from a human donor with severe aplastic anemia or a healthy control (not recorded which).

This clonotype has only a few counts. In nucleotides, the CDR3 is TGTGCCAGCAGTGAATCCAGACAGGGGAGTAATTCACCCCTCCACTTT. This gives the protein CASSESRQGSNSPLHF. The chain has TRBV25-1 and TRBJ1-6; 8 positions agree with TRBD1. CDR1 and CDR2 (germline): MGHDK, SYGVNS. V shed 1 base, J shed 6 bases, and the junction held 5 bases outside the gene matches. CDR3 length: 16 residues.

The chain couples TRBV7-3 to TRBJ2-5; 7 bases line up with TRBD2. The CDR3 runs to 16 residues. The germline V gene encodes CDR1 SGHTA and CDR2 FQGTGA. Germline trimming cut 2 bases from V and 2 bases from J; bases unmatched to any gene: 8. CDR3 residues: CASSLGGLTEQETQYF. The CDR3 DNA reads TGTGCCAGCAGCTTAGGGGGACTAACCGAACAAGAGACCCAGTACTTC. The full variable domain, its missing parts supplied by reference TRBV7-3 and TRBJ2-5, is GAGVSQTPSNKVTEKGKYVELRCDPISGHTALYWYRQSLGQGPEFLIYFQGTGAADDSGLPNDRFFAVRPEGSVSTLKIQRTERGDSAVYLCASSLGGLTEQETQYFGPGTRLLVL.

J is TRBJ1-4 and V is TRBV2; a possible D gene is TRBD1 (6 bases). Trimming removed 9 bases at V and 8 bases at J, with 13 bases between. The CDR3 has 12 residues. Germline V CDR1 and CDR2: SNHLY, FYNNEI. The CDR3 DNA reads as TGTGCCAGTCTACTAGGGGGAGAAAAACTGTTTTTT. It encodes CASLLGGEKLFF.

This clonotype was seen a few times. This sequence joins TRBV7-9 and TRBJ2-2; the D call may be TRBD1 or TRBD2 (5 bases each). Between the trimmed V and J ends, which lost 5 bases and 5 bases, there was a span of 15 bases. In germline, CDR1 is SEHNR, CDR2 FQNEAQ (reference sequence). CDR3 length: 15 amino acids. Here the CDR3 DNA reads TGTGCCAGCAGCGCCTCCCGGGGCGGGACCGGGGAGCTGTTTTTT. It specifies CASSASRGGTGELFF.

This clonotype has a single count. CDR3 nucleotide sequence: TGTGCCACCAGTGATTCGCGCCCAAGGGAGACCCAGTACTTC. Amino acids: CATSDSRPRETQYF. V usage is TRBV24-1 and J usage is TRBJ2-5; D ambiguous. V was pared by 2 bases and J by 5 bases, with 11 bases between. This CDR3 has 14 residues. Germline CDR1 is KGHDR and CDR2 is SFDVKD.

This sequence joins TRBV29-1 and TRBJ2-1; D possibly corresponds to TRBD1 (6 bases). Deletions cut 0 bases from V and 3 bases from J, with 15 bases between. Germline lookup yields CDR1 SQVTM and CDR2 ANQGSEA. The CDR3 sequence is 16 residues long. CDR3: CSVEEQLTGLYNEQFF. The CDR3 DNA sequence: TGCAGCGTTGAAGAACAGCTGACAGGCCTCTACAATGAGCAGTTCTTC.

The chain couples TRBV6-5 to TRBJ2-7; D tentatively reads TRBD1 or TRBD2 (6 bases each). Germline assignment: CDR1 MNHEY and CDR2 SVGAGI. V lost 4 bases and J 3 bases, leaving 13 bases between the germline ends. The CDR3 consists of 14 residues. CDR3 nucleotide sequence: TGTGCCAGCAGTTTCAACGGGGGCCTCTACGAGCAGTACTTC. It specifies CASSFNGGLYEQYF.

This clonotype occurred a few times. The rearrangement links TRBV10-3 to TRBJ2-7, with 7 bases aligning to TRBD1. The CDR3 totals 14 residues. J gave up 0 bases and V 6 bases, and 5 bases lay outside the gene matches. Looked up from germline, CDR1 is ENHRY and CDR2 is SYGVKD. In DNA, the CDR3 is TGTGCCATCAGATTGGACAGGCCCTCCTACGAGCAGTACTTC. Amino acid sequence: CAIRLDRPSYEQYF.